Sequencing of this T cell receptor (beta chain) was carried out in a study of shared clonotypes between healthy human individuals. Study-level points and caveats: Sampling included only blood; tissue repertoires likely differ.

For sorted subsets, approximately 180 ng DNA per replicate equaled approximately 32,000 T cell genomes. Sequencing was performed with immunoSEQ multiplex PCR; in TCRdb, only in-frame clones are kept and a portion is missing. The data show 2 million to 2.5 million clones, with over 85% seen just once and about 0.39% held by the top ten. As to this clone: Its specificity is unknown. Other DNA sequences in the same sample also yield this CDR3.

Germline-derived CDR1 and CDR2 are KGHSH and LQKENI. V lost 3 bases to trimming and J lost 8 bases, with 10 bases between them. This CDR3 comprises 12 residues. Material: naive CD4+ T cells from PBMCs. Subset given: CD45RA+ positively selected. The receptor was derived from a man aged 18 to 35 in good health. Some clones in this sample may be carry-over from other donors' samples. The V and J genes are TRBV18 and TRBJ1-2, with a weak D call TRBD1 (5 bases). CDR3 in DNA: TGTGCCAGCTCACCCTCGGGGGGAGGCTACACCTTC. It translates to CASSPSGGGYTF.